These 29 T cell receptor beta chains were sequenced from one sample in a study of T cells in Graves' hyperthyroidism and ophthalmopathy. The source material, RNA transcripts, was used to amplify TCR beta CDR3 regions. TCR CDR3 underwent first-round RT-PCR with the HTBI primer set. TCRdb itself ran the multiplex PCR reads through MiXCR, one entry per CDR3 protein. The data hold about 640,000 distinct CDR3 sequences, with around 13% observed a single time. Sequenced input: blood. The receptor source for this set is a woman between 50 and 59 years old with Graves' ophthalmopathy.

The CDR3 DNA follows: TGTGCCAGCAGGGACGGACGAGTTAATAATGAAAAACTGTTTTTT. Encoded protein: CASRDGRVNNEKLFF. The chain combines TRBV12-3 or TRBV12-4 with TRBJ1-4, with D uncertain. V was pared by 6 bases and J by 4 bases, with 15 bases between. This CDR3 is built from 15 residues.

This clonotype was seen many times. The chain combines TRBV7-9 with TRBJ2-5, with TRBD2 matching over 10 bases. Germline V CDR1 and CDR2: SEHNR, FQNEAQ (reference sequence). The CDR3 covers 18 residues. Unmatched junction bases numbered 8, after V lost 1 base and J lost 0 bases. This CDR3 is CASSLVVFLAGDQETQYF. The CDR3, as DNA: TGTGCCAGCAGCTTAGTTGTCTTCCTAGCGGGAGACCAAGAGACCCAGTACTTC.

The V call is TRBV2, the J call TRBJ2-1, with TRBD2 matching over 12 bases. Looked up from germline, CDR1 is SNHLY and CDR2 is FYNNEI. The CDR3 is 16 amino acids. V trimming: 2 bases; J trimming: 8 bases; junction bases outside the gene matches: 7. Here the CDR3 reads CASSELPSGRAYEQFF. The DNA of the CDR3 is TGTGCCAGCAGTGAATTGCCTAGCGGGAGGGCGTATGAGCAGTTCTTC.

This clonotype was detected only a few times. The genes are TRBV19 and TRBJ2-5, with 9 bases aligning to TRBD1. CDR3 length: 14 residues. Germline CDR1 reads LNHDA; CDR2 reads SQIVND (reference sequence). The junction had 4 bases not matched to a gene; V was cut back by 4 bases and J by 4 bases. CDR3 sequence: CASSSGTGLETQYF. The CDR3 coding sequence is TGTGCCAGTAGTAGCGGGACAGGGTTAGAGACCCAGTACTTC.

This clonotype has at least ten counts. CDR3 residues: CASSPRPGDTQYF. CDR3 DNA: TGTGCCAGCTCACCAAGACCGGGAGATACGCAGTATTTT. The V gene is TRBV18, the J gene TRBJ2-3; D call uncertain. The germline V and J ends were trimmed by 2 bases and 5 bases, with 8 bases remaining between them. The V gene's germline CDR1 is KGHSH and CDR2 LQKENI. The CDR3 has 13 amino acids.

This clonotype was counted only a few times. A much larger clone is a single base away; this may be a read error. This rearrangement joins TRBV18 to TRBJ1-5, with D unclear. The CDR3 has 13 amino acids. Per the germline V gene, CDR1 is KGHSH and CDR2 is LQKENI. CDR3 residues: CASSPGIDQPRHF. The CDR3 nucleotides are TGTGCCAGCTCACCAGGGATCGATCAGCCCCGGCATTTT.

This clonotype was observed a handful of times. This chain uses TRBV4-1 with TRBJ2-7, with D possibly matching TRBD2 (6 bases). Germline CDR1 and CDR2: MGHRA and YSYEKL. The CDR3 consists of 15 residues. Trimming took 3 bases from V and 2 from J, leaving 14 bases between them. The DNA of the CDR3 is TGCGCCAGCAGCCAGGGCGGGATCCCTACCTACGAGCAGTACTTC. It yields the protein CASSQGGIPTYEQYF.

A word on this clonotype: A much more abundant neighbour one base away suggests this may be a read error. The chain uses TRBV6-5 and TRBJ2-1; 7 nucleotides line up with TRBD2. The CDR3 covers 16 residues. The germline CDR1 and CDR2 sequences are MNHEY and SVGAGI. Trimming at V came to 2 bases and at J to 4 bases, leaving 8 bases not matched to a gene. The CDR3 DNA follows: TGTGCCAGCAGTTACGGGGCGGGAGTATCATACAATGAGCAGTTCTTC. This gives the protein CASSYGAGVSYNEQFF.

CDR3 amino acids: CASSMLSPGQGAAGLTDTQYF. CDR3 bases: TGTGCCAGCAGCATGTTGTCTCCGGGACAGGGCGCAGCGGGGCTCACAGATACGCAGTATTTT. This rearrangement joins TRBV3-1 to TRBJ2-3, with 9 bases that match TRBD1. This CDR3 region has 21 residues. Germline V gives CDR1 LGHDT, CDR2 YNNKEL (reference sequence). The V gene end was trimmed by 5 bases and the J gene end by 2 bases; junction bases not matched to a gene: 23.

This clonotype was recorded many times. The V gene is TRBV5-6, the J gene TRBJ2-1; 8 bases fit TRBD2. The CDR3 sequence is 15 residues long. The germline CDR1 and CDR2 sequences are SGHDT and YYEEEE. V gave up 1 base and J gave up 4 bases; unmatched junction bases: 4. The CDR3 sequence: CASSLTAGVYNEQFF. The CDR3, as DNA: TGTGCCAGCAGCTTGACAGCGGGAGTATACAATGAGCAGTTCTTC.

The chain couples TRBV6-2 or TRBV6-3 to TRBJ1-1, with D possibly TRBD1 on 5 matching bases. The germline gives CDR1 MNHEY, CDR2 SVGEGT. V gave up 7 bases and J gave up 1 base, with 10 bases separating them. The CDR3 is 13 residues long. CDR3 in amino acids: CASNWDGNTEAFF. In DNA form, the CDR3 reads TGTGCCAGCAACTGGGACGGGAACACTGAAGCTTTCTTT.

This clonotype has ten or more counts. CDR3 residues: CASSFDIEEQYF. For the CDR3, the DNA is TGCGCCAGCAGCTTCGACATTGAGGAGCAGTACTTC. This chain links TRBV5-1 with TRBJ2-7, with unresolved D. The V gene lost 2 bases and the J gene lost 7 bases, with 10 bases spanning the gap. Germline lookup yields CDR1 SGHRS and CDR2 YFSETQ. The CDR3 contains 12 residues.

This clonotype was seen a handful of times. The chain is built from TRBV19 and TRBJ2-2; perhaps TRBD1 as D (5 bases). This CDR3 spans 15 amino acids. From germline, CDR1 is LNHDA and CDR2 SQIVND (reference sequence). V was trimmed by 8 bases and J by 2 bases, leaving 15 bases between them. The CDR3 here is CASAPFRENTGELFF. CDR3 in DNA: TGTGCCAGTGCCCCATTCAGGGAAAACACCGGGGAGCTGTTTTTT. The variable domain in full, with the rest retrieved from reference TRBV19 and TRBJ2-2, is DGGITQSPKYLFRKEGQNVTLSCEQNLNHDAMYWYRQDPGQGLRLIYYSQIVNDFQKGDIAEGYSVSREKKESFPLTVTSAQKNPTAFYLCASAPFRENTGELFFGEGSRLTVL.

There are many counts of this clonotype. The chain has TRBV6-2 or TRBV6-3 and TRBJ2-2; D not resolved. The V gene lost 6 bases and the J gene lost 5 bases, with 10 bases spanning the gap. This CDR3 region has 13 residues. Germline V gene data show CDR1 as MNHEY and CDR2 as SVGEGT. In DNA, the CDR3 is TGTGCCAGCAGCCGAACAGATACCGGGGAGCTGTTTTTT. Residues: CASSRTDTGELFF.

This clonotype was detected many times. The rearrangement links TRBV20-1 to TRBJ2-3, with 9 bases identical to TRBD1. The CDR3 covers 12 residues. V was pared by 4 bases and J by 9 bases, with 5 bases of the junction left unmatched. Germline loops: CDR1 DFQATT, CDR2 SNEGSKA (reference sequence). The CDR3 spells CSANIGQGTQYF. CDR3 nucleotides: TGCAGTGCTAACATAGGACAGGGGACGCAGTATTTT.

The chain uses TRBV27 and TRBJ2-7; 13 bases match TRBD2. Germline V gives CDR1 MNHEY, CDR2 SMNVEV (reference sequence). V lost 8 bases, J lost 1 base, and 8 bases stayed unmatched. This CDR3 contains 16 residues. The CDR3 nucleotides are TGTGCCAGCCTAGGACTAGCGGGAGCATCATCCTACGAGCAGTACTTC. Translation: CASLGLAGASSYEQYF.

This clonotype was seen ten or more times. The CDR3 is CASSLQGFSSVAEAFF. The CDR3 DNA follows: TGTGCCAGCAGCTTACAAGGTTTCTCTTCCGTCGCTGAAGCTTTCTTT. This chain links TRBV7-2 with TRBJ1-1; no reliable D call. CDR3 length: 16 residues. Germline loops: CDR1 SGHTA, CDR2 FQGNSA. The V gene lost 2 bases and the J gene lost 6 bases, with 19 bases spanning the gap.

At least ten counts were recorded for this clonotype. This chain connects TRBV28 to TRBJ1-2; 7 nucleotides line up with TRBD1. The trim removed 6 bases at V and 5 bases at J, leaving 9 bases unmatched. CDR1 and CDR2 from the germline V gene are MDHEN and SYDVKM. The CDR3 length is 14 residues. CDR3 loop: CASSTTDRVYGYTF. CDR3 sequence (DNA): TGTGCCAGCAGCACCACCGACAGGGTTTATGGCTACACCTTC.

Written as DNA, the CDR3 is TGCAGTGCTAGTAGGTCAGATTGGCAGCCCCAGCATTTT. The encoded protein is CSASRSDWQPQHF. The J gene is TRBJ1-5, the V gene TRBV20-1; D gene ambiguous. The V and J ends lost 3 bases and 7 bases respectively, with 13 bases between them. Germline CDR1 DFQATT, CDR2 SNEGSKA (reference sequence). The CDR3 is made up of 13 amino acids.

This clonotype was counted a few times. The chain carries TRBV7-8 and TRBJ1-5; a weak D match, TRBD1 (5 bases). CDR3 length equals 15 residues. Trimming took off 6 bases at V and 1 base at J, with 13 bases between the two ends. Germline V lookup: CDR1 SGHVS, CDR2 FQNEAQ. As DNA, the CDR3 is TGTGCCAGCAGTTTCGGCAGGGTGAGCAATCAGCCCCAGCATTTT. Translating gives CASSFGRVSNQPQHF.

This clonotype was seen a handful of times. Possible read error: a much larger clone is one base away. The rearrangement uses TRBV28 and TRBJ2-7; a possible D gene is TRBD1 (6 bases). V was shortened by 8 bases and J by 2 bases, with 10 bases between the two germline ends. The germline gives CDR1 MDHEN, CDR2 SYDVKM. There are 12 residues in the CDR3. The chain's CDR3 is CASRDTAYEQYF. CDR3 bases: TGTGCCAGCCGGGACACCGCCTACGAGCAGTACTTC.

This clonotype was seen many times. The chain carries TRBV20-1 and TRBJ1-5, with D perhaps TRBD1 (5 bases). This CDR3 is 17 amino acids long. V was trimmed by 3 bases and J by 6 bases, leaving 24 bases between them. Per germline, CDR1 DFQATT and CDR2 SNEGSKA (reference sequence). The CDR3 DNA reads as TGCAGTGCTAGGCCCATCGGGGGGGGGGGATCCAGTCAGCCCCAGCATTTT. Translating gives CSARPIGGGGSSQPQHF.

This clonotype was counted many times. V and J are TRBV7-2 and TRBJ2-5; 8 bases line up with TRBD1. V lost 1 base, J lost 4 bases, and 11 bases stayed unmatched. Germline V gene data show CDR1 as SGHTA and CDR2 as FQGNSA. The CDR3 consists of 17 residues. The CDR3, as DNA: TGTGCCAGCAGCTTAGGGACCGACAACAGGGGGTCAGAGACCCAGTACTTC. Translating gives CASSLGTDNRGSETQYF.

This clonotype was counted a few times. A clone one base away is much larger, so this may be a read error. The chain has TRBV12-3 or TRBV12-4 and TRBJ2-7; 12 bases match TRBD2. V lost 7 bases, J lost 5 bases, and 3 bases stayed unmatched. The CDR3 consists of 13 residues. CDR3 nucleotides: TGTGCCAGCAAGACTAGCGGGGGCCACGAGCAGTACTTC. Translation: CASKTSGGHEQYF.

This clonotype showed up just a few times. The chain employs TRBV7-9 and TRBJ1-5, with D uncertain. The CDR3 runs to 15 residues. Looked up from germline, CDR1 is SEHNR and CDR2 is FQNEAQ (reference sequence). The V and J ends lost 0 bases and 0 bases respectively, with 6 bases between them. CDR3 bases: TGTGCCAGCAGCTTAGCAGGCCATAGCAATCAGCCCCAGCATTTT. Translating it yields CASSLAGHSNQPQHF.

This clonotype was picked up many times. J is TRBJ2-1 and V is TRBV28; 8 bases are shared with TRBD1. The CDR3 has 16 amino acids. Germline V CDR1 and CDR2: MDHEN, SYDVKM. With V trimmed by 1 base and J by 8 bases, 10 bases remained unmatched. In DNA form, the CDR3 reads TGTGCCAGCAGTTTATCCGGGACAGGAAGCCTGGATGAGCAGTTCTTC. Amino acids: CASSLSGTGSLDEQFF.

This clonotype was recorded a few times. This chain connects TRBV10-3 to TRBJ1-3; no firm D call. Germline values: CDR1 ENHRY, CDR2 SYGVKD. The CDR3 has 13 residues. With 0 bases removed from V and 6 bases from J, the gap between germline ends came to 6 bases. CDR3 amino acids: CAISESVENTIYF. The CDR3 DNA sequence: TGTGCCATCAGTGAGTCGGTGGAAAACACCATATATTTT.

There are many counts of this clonotype. DNA for the CDR3: TGTGCCAGCAGCTTAAGGACAGGAGTAACCTACGAGCAGTACTTC. As protein: CASSLRTGVTYEQYF. V usage is TRBV7-2 and J usage is TRBJ2-7; 7 bases align to TRBD1. Losses at the gene ends were 2 bases for V and 2 bases for J; bases not matched to a gene: 6. Germline V gene data show CDR1 as SGHTA and CDR2 as FQGNSA. This CDR3 is built from 15 residues.

J is TRBJ2-1 and V is TRBV18; D remains ambiguous. There are 16 residues in the CDR3. The germline CDR1 and CDR2 sequences are KGHSH and LQKENI. Trimming took off 2 bases at V and 5 bases at J, with 16 bases between the two ends. The CDR3 is CASSPGLEQFHNEQFF. The CDR3 DNA sequence: TGTGCCAGCTCACCAGGATTGGAACAGTTCCACAATGAGCAGTTCTTC.